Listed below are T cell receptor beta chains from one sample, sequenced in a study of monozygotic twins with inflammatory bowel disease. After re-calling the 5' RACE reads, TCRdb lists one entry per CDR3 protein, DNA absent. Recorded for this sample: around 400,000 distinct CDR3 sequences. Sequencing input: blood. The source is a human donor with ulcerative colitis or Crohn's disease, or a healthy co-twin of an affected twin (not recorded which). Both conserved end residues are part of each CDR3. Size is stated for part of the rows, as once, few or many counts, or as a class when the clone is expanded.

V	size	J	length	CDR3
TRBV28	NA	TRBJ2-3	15	CASSFIGGYTDTQYF
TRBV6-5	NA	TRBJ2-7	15	CASSSPGTRDYEQYF
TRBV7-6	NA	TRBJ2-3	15	CASSKLAGGTDTQYF
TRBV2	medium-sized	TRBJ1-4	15	CASSYPGIGDEKLFF
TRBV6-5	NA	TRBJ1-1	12	CASSSTGAEAFF
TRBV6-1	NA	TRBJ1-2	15	CASAPGPSLPYGYTF
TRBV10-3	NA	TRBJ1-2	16	CAISESRGLIATGYTF
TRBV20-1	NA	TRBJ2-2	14	CSARPREGPGELFF
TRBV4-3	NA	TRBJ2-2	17	CASSSSLSPTNTGELFF
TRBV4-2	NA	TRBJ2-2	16	CASSPSSGGPTGELFF
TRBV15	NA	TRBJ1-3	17	CATTPRGGVFLGNTIYF
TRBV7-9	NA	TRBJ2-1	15	CASSLPGQTYNEQFF
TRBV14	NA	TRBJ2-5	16	CASSRRLAGGQETQYF
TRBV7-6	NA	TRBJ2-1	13	CASSLPSSNEQFF
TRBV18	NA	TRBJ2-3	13	CASAPTSADTQYF
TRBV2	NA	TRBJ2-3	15	CASTRTSGRADTQYF
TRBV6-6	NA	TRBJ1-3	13	CATKDRSGNTIYF